The 3 T cell receptor beta chains reported below all come from one sample, sequenced in a study of T cell repertoires in cytomegalovirus infection. No antigen has been identified for these receptors. TCRdb analysed the reads with MiXCR anew, one entry per CDR3 protein. The sample lists about 830,000 distinct CDR3 sequences, about 31% occurring once. Specimen: cultured CD8+ T cells from PBMCs, collected from culture after CMV antigen stimulation. The receptors derive from a human donor in good health (CMV status not recorded). Some clones in this sample may be carry-over from other donors' samples.

This clonotype was detected only a few times. This chain links TRBV10-3 with TRBJ1-3, with TRBD1 identical over 10 bases. Germline CDR1 ENHRY, CDR2 SYGVKD. The CDR3 runs 16 residues. The trim removed 7 bases at V and 4 bases at J, leaving 10 bases unmatched. This CDR3 reads CAITNWTGGDGNTIYF. DNA for the CDR3: TGTGCCATCACCAATTGGACAGGGGGTGACGGAAACACCATATATTTT.

This chain connects TRBV5-4 to TRBJ2-3; 10 bases align to TRBD2. After removal of 4 bases from V and 6 bases from J, the junction contained 8 bases not matched to a gene. Germline CDR1 reads SGHNT; CDR2 reads YYREEE (reference sequence). There are 15 residues in the CDR3. The CDR3 sequence: CASSLPGLARDTQYF. The CDR3 DNA sequence: TGTGCCAGCAGCCTACCGGGACTAGCGCGCGATACGCAGTATTTT.

The V gene is TRBV4-3, the J gene TRBJ2-7; 7 bases match TRBD1. The ends lost 5 bases at V and 1 base at J; junction bases unmatched: 8. Germline V lookup: CDR1 LGHNA, CDR2 YSLEER. The CDR3 is 15 residues long. The CDR3 DNA is TGCGCCAGCAGCTTTCGACAGGGAGCATCCTACGAGCAGTACTTC. Its protein is CASSFRQGASYEQYF.